The clone carrying this T cell receptor beta chain was observed a few times. Its antigen is undetermined. Time point meaning: patch test 1, 2 weeks after DPC sensitization. Documented treatment: therapeutic diphenylcyclopropenone sensitization with weekly scalp DPC. Original methodology: A per-sample median of roughly 96,000 TCRs was observed, with a range of about 23,224 to 750,000. One entry per CDR3 protein, called by TCRdb with MiXCR from the RACE reads. TCRdb, rather than the study authors, made the V and J calls. The table has around 150,000 distinct CDR3 sequences, approximately 15% seen once. The sample originates from a study of human T cells and chemical hapten exposure. On the study more broadly: Diphenylcyclopropenone doses were given weekly to the scalps of patients across the roughly 24-week study. DPC 0.01% went on the upper back by patch test, with reading at 6 days. General observations from the study: Expanded TCRs made up significantly more big CDR3 similarity clusters than controls did.

CDR1 SGHRS and CDR2 YFSETQ come from the germline V gene. The CDR3 totals 16 residues. Unmatched junction bases numbered 9, after V lost 2 bases and J lost 6 bases. This clonotype originated in a woman under 40 with alopecia areata. Some clones in this sample may be carry-over from other donors' samples. This sample comprised whole blood, obtained in connection with sensitization to the hapten diphenylcyclopropenone (DPC). The chain uses TRBV5-1 and TRBJ2-3; the match to TRBD2 covers 10 bases. The CDR3 DNA follows: TGCGCCAGCAGCTTTATGGCTAGCGGGAGAAGGGATACGCAGTATTTT. Encoded protein: CASSFMASGRRDTQYF. The full variable domain, in which reference TRBV5-1 and TRBJ2-3 provide the parts outside the CDR3, is KAGVTQTPRYLIKTRGQQVTLSCSPISGHRSVSWYQQTPGQGLQFLFEYFSETQRNKGNFPGRFSGRQFSNSRSEMNVSTLELGDSALYLCASSFMASGRRDTQYFGPGTRLTVL.